A selection of T cell receptor beta chains follows, all from one sample in a study of cytomegalovirus exposure and HLA in healthy donors. Sequencing was performed with immunoSEQ multiplex PCR; in TCRdb, only in-frame clones are kept and a portion is missing. This table has about 92,000 clones, 69% appearing once. The specimen sequenced was PBMCs. All receptors come from a man aged 50 or older in good health and CMV-seronegative. Both conserved end residues are part of each CDR3. D genes are given only for firm matches. Not all rows give a size; the values are once, few, many and, for expanded clones, a class.

J: TRBJ1-5; size: -; D: -; V: TRBV19; DNA: TGTGCCAGTAGTATAGTGGCGGCAGCCAATCAGCCCCAGCATTTT; CDR3: CASSIVAAANQPQHF
J: TRBJ1-6; size: -; D: -; V: TRBV11-2; DNA: TGTGCCAGCAGCTCCTACAGGGTTGGGCCCCTCCACTTT; CDR3: CASSSYRVGPLHF
J: TRBJ1-6; size: few; D: -; V: TRBV30; DNA: TGTGCCTGGACTCAGGGAAACGGCCCCTATAATTCACCCCTCCACTTT; CDR3: CAWTQGNGPYNSPLHF
J: TRBJ2-7; size: -; D: TRBD1; V: TRBV4-2; DNA: TGTGCCAGCAGCCAAGAGGGACAGTCCTACGAGCAGTACTTC; CDR3: CASSQEGQSYEQYF
J: TRBJ1-2; size: -; D: -; V: TRBV2; DNA: TGTGCCAGCATTGCAGTTGGGGGGGGCTACACCTTC; CDR3: CASIAVGGGYTF
J: TRBJ2-2; size: -; D: -; V: TRBV7-3; DNA: TGTGCCAGCAGCCCATTCCTAGGAGAGGGATTCGGGGAGCTGTTTTTT; CDR3: CASSPFLGEGFGELFF
J: TRBJ2-1; size: -; D: -; V: TRBV5-6; DNA: TGTGCCAGCAGCTTGCGCAGCGGGCCCCCTGAGCAGTTCTTC; CDR3: CASSLRSGPPEQFF
J: TRBJ2-3; size: -; D: TRBD1; V: TRBV5-1; DNA: TGCGCCAGCAGCGGGGGGACAGGGGGCCGCTTGTCCACAGATACGCAGTATTTT; CDR3: CASSGGTGGRLSTDTQYF
J: TRBJ2-4; size: -; D: -; V: TRBV30; DNA: TGTGCCTGGAGTGTAAGACAGCAAAACATTCAGTACTTC; CDR3: CAWSVRQQNIQYF
J: TRBJ2-2; size: -; D: -; V: TRBV7-9; DNA: TGTGCCAGCAGCCCGCGGGGCGGATACACCGGGGAGCTGTTTTTT; CDR3: CASSPRGGYTGELFF